The 12 T cell receptor beta chains listed next were all sequenced from one sample in a study of blood T cells in healthy people across ages. Alongside a J-beta primer mix, a sample-barcoded 5' primer served in a second PCR lasting about 6 to 12 cycles. TCRdb recomputed calls from the 5' RACE reads with MiXCR, one row per CDR3 protein. This table has 1.2 million to 1.5 million distinct CDR3 sequences, 55% to 75% appearing once. The sequenced sample was blood. The source of these receptors is a man between 18 and 35 years old in good health.

The V and J genes are TRBV6-6 and TRBJ2-2; D might be TRBD1 or TRBD2, each matching 6 bases. The length of the CDR3 is 15 residues. CDR1 and CDR2 from the germline V gene are MNHNY and SVGAGI (reference sequence). V lost 0 bases, J lost 5 bases, and 10 bases lay in between. Written as DNA, the CDR3 is TGTGCCAGCAGTTACTCGGGGGGCGAGACCGGGGAGCTGTTTTTT. Translated: CASSYSGGETGELFF.

This clonotype has just one count. This chain uses TRBV6-1 with TRBJ1-5, with D tentatively TRBD1 (6 bases). The V end was cut by 6 bases, the J end by 1 base, with 13 bases between. Germline CDR1 MNHNS, CDR2 SASEGT. The CDR3 spans 15 residues. CDR3 sequence (DNA): TGTGCCAGCAGAGGACAGCTCTGGAGCAATCAGCCCCAGCATTTT. Encoded protein: CASRGQLWSNQPQHF.

This sequence joins TRBV20-1 and TRBJ2-7; tentative D call: TRBD2 (5 bases). Germline values: CDR1 DFQATT, CDR2 SNEGSKA (reference sequence). The CDR3 has 15 residues. Between the trimmed V and J ends, which lost 3 bases and 7 bases, there was a span of 22 bases. CDR3 region: CSASEDSLGLNEQYF. DNA of the CDR3: TGCAGTGCTAGTGAGGACTCCCTCGGGCTCAATGAGCAGTACTTC.

This clonotype was seen a handful of times. The V call is TRBV30, the J call TRBJ2-3; 7 bases are a match to TRBD2. The CDR3 length is 13 residues. Germline V gene lookup returns CDR1 GTSNPN and CDR2 SVGIG (reference sequence). Germline trimming cut 5 bases from V and 6 bases from J; bases unmatched to any gene: 8. CDR3 in amino acids: CAWGTTRWDTQYF. CDR3 coding DNA: TGTGCCTGGGGGACTACTCGCTGGGATACGCAGTATTTT.

The V gene is TRBV30, the J gene TRBJ2-1; 11 bases align to TRBD2. The germline V gene encodes CDR1 GTSNPN and CDR2 SVGIG (reference sequence). The V segment lost 1 base and the J segment 5 bases; nucleotides outside the gene matches: 10. The CDR3 spans 17 residues. CDR3 residues: CAWSAFGLAGTDNEQFF. In nucleotides, the CDR3 is TGTGCCTGGAGTGCTTTCGGACTAGCGGGCACCGACAATGAGCAGTTCTTC.

The chain carries TRBV12-3 or TRBV12-4 and TRBJ2-3, with D maybe TRBD2 (6 bases). Trimming shortened V by 4 bases and J by 3 bases, and 8 bases separated the two germline ends. CDR3 length equals 13 residues. The CDR3 region is CASSCGGTDTQYF. The CDR3 region has the DNA TGTGCCAGCAGTTGCGGAGGGACAGATACGCAGTATTTT.

The V call is TRBV24-1, the J call TRBJ1-5, with D unclear. V lost 5 bases and J lost 8, with 12 bases in between. Germline V gene sequence: CDR1 KGHDR, CDR2 SFDVKD. The CDR3 loop spans 13 amino acids. The CDR3 sequence: CATSAGLREPQHF. DNA of the CDR3: TGTGCCACCAGTGCTGGATTGCGAGAGCCCCAGCATTTT.

This rearrangement joins TRBV14 to TRBJ2-4, with D maybe TRBD2 (6 bases). V lost 3 bases, J lost 0 bases, and 9 bases lay in between. CDR1 and CDR2 from the germline V gene are SGHDN and FVKESK. The CDR3 loop spans 15 amino acids. CDR3 sequence (DNA): TGTGCCAGCAGCCAGCTACTAGCAGCCAAAAACATTCAGTACTTC. Protein: CASSQLLAAKNIQYF.

J is TRBJ2-1 and V is TRBV7-2, with 10 bases that match TRBD2. The CDR3 is 15 residues long. CDR1 and CDR2 from the germline V gene are SGHTA and FQGNSA. With V trimmed by 1 base and J by 13 bases, 10 bases remained unmatched. Here the CDR3 reads CASSLVSSGGQTQFF. Here the CDR3 DNA reads TGTGCCAGCAGCTTAGTATCTAGCGGGGGCCAGACCCAGTTCTTC.

A few counts support this clonotype. This chain connects TRBV29-1 to TRBJ2-3; 7 bases agree with TRBD2. This CDR3 has 15 residues. V shed 0 bases, J shed 5 bases, and the junction held 8 bases outside the gene matches. The germline CDR1 and CDR2 sequences are SQVTM and ANQGSEA. CDR3 nucleotides: TGCAGCGTTGAAGATAGGGAGGGCTTTCAAGATACGCAGTATTTT. Translated: CSVEDREGFQDTQYF.

This clonotype was seen just once. Here the CDR3 DNA reads TGTGCCAGCACGGACGGAGGATACTATGGCTACACCTTC. Protein: CASTDGGYYGYTF. The chain has TRBV6-2 or TRBV6-3 and TRBJ1-2; D is ambiguous. The length of the CDR3 is 13 residues. The germline V gene encodes CDR1 MNHEY and CDR2 SVGEGT. Trimming took 7 bases from V and 3 from J, leaving 12 bases between them.

The chain recombines TRBV29-1 with TRBJ2-5; tentative D call: TRBD1 (5 bases). V was cut by 7 bases and J by 4 bases, with 16 bases left in between. CDR1 is SQVTM and CDR2 is ANQGSEA in the germline V gene. The CDR3 is 13 amino acids. In DNA, the CDR3 is TGCAGCGCCCAAGGGGTAACCCCAGAGACCCAGTACTTC. Encoded protein: CSAQGVTPETQYF.